What follows describes a single TCR beta chain. UMI-labeled 5' RACE TRB cDNA libraries were prepared from the cells. TCRdb re-called the 5' RACE reads; every CDR3 protein appears as one record, without DNA. This repertoire includes approximately 88,000 distinct CDR3 sequences. The sample comes from a study of CXCR3-negative and CXCR3-positive naive CD8 T cells. This CDR3 is built from 15 residues. CDR1 DFQATT and CDR2 SNEGSKA come from the germline V gene (reference sequence). This chain connects TRBV20-1 to TRBJ2-1. The TCR was taken from a human donor in good health. Some clones in this sample may be carry-over from other donors' samples. The material sequenced was naive CXCR3- CD8+ T cells from blood. The subset here: CD45RO-CCR7+CD27+CD95- naive CD8+ T cells lacking CXCR3 (TNR3-). This CDR3 reads CSASSYLGAYNEQFF.